The 20 T cell receptor beta chains below all came from one sample that was sequenced in a study of monozygotic twins with inflammatory bowel disease. TCRdb re-called the 5' RACE reads and shows each CDR3 protein once, DNA omitted. The specimen's table records 300,000 to 350,000 distinct CDR3 sequences. Sequenced sample: blood. Every receptor here comes from a human donor with ulcerative colitis or Crohn's disease, or a healthy co-twin of an affected twin (not recorded which).

The V and J genes are TRBV7-9 and TRBJ1-2; no DNA is available, so the TRBD1 call from TCRdb remains unchecked. This CDR3 has 15 amino acids. CDR1 is SEHNR and CDR2 is FQNEAQ in the germline V gene (reference sequence). CDR3 sequence reads: CASSFRRDSNYGYTF.

The CDR3 loop reads CSAHRGLNEQYF. V usage is TRBV20-1 and J usage is TRBJ2-7; the TCRdb D gene call, TRBD1, has no DNA to confirm it. Germline-derived CDR1 and CDR2 are DFQATT and SNEGSKA (reference sequence). This CDR3 spans 12 amino acids.

The rearrangement links TRBV11-2 to TRBJ2-6; without DNA, the TCRdb call of TRBD2 cannot be checked. Per germline, CDR1 SGHAT and CDR2 FQNNGV. The CDR3 consists of 16 residues. The CDR3 region is CASTQPQLPGANVLTF.

The V call is TRBV12-3 or TRBV12-4, the J call TRBJ2-1. The CDR3 sequence is 13 residues long. The CDR3 here is CASNLRPYNEQFF.

The chain combines TRBV7-9 with TRBJ2-5; absent DNA, TCRdb's TRBD1 call cannot be checked. Germline CDR1 and CDR2: SEHNR and FQNEAQ (reference sequence). The CDR3 is 15 amino acids. The CDR3 loop is CASSLGDRTLGTQYF.

The chain has TRBV12-3 or TRBV12-4 and TRBJ1-4; the D gene TCRdb calls, TRBD1, cannot be checked with no DNA. The CDR3 has 17 amino acids. Here the CDR3 reads CASSFVSGGSVNEKLFF.

This chain joins TRBV5-4 and TRBJ2-5; TCRdb gives TRBD1 as the D gene, but with no DNA this cannot be confirmed. The CDR3 is 15 amino acids. CDR1 and CDR2 from the germline V gene are SGHNT and YYREEE (reference sequence). CDR3 loop: CASSLDAGSLETQYF.

V gene TRBV5-5 combines with J gene TRBJ2-7. CDR1 and CDR2 from the germline V gene are SGHKS and YYEKEE (reference sequence). The CDR3 consists of 12 residues. CDR3 amino acids: CASSGEISEQYF.

The V gene is TRBV7-2, the J gene TRBJ2-7; the TRBD1 assignment by TCRdb is unverifiable without DNA. The CDR3 covers 14 residues. Germline CDR1 reads SGHTA; CDR2 reads FQGNSA. CDR3 region: CASSLRPLGYEQYF.

This rearrangement joins TRBV9 to TRBJ2-3; TCRdb proposes TRBD1, but this gene call is untestable without DNA. The CDR3 is 15 amino acids. Germline V gives CDR1 SGDLS, CDR2 YYNGEE. The CDR3 is CASSAPGGLVDTQYF.

This chain joins TRBV10-3 and TRBJ2-1; no DNA is available, so the TRBD1 call from TCRdb remains unchecked. The CDR3 totals 14 residues. Germline-derived CDR1 and CDR2 are ENHRY and SYGVKD. CDR3 protein: CAISAGLPGDEQFF.

V and J are TRBV7-2 and TRBJ1-2; TCRdb calls TRBD1, which cannot be checked without DNA. From germline, CDR1 is SGHTA and CDR2 FQGNSA. The CDR3 is 14 amino acids. The CDR3: CASTYRDSVYGYTF. The full variable domain, rest sourced from reference TRBV7-2 and TRBJ1-2, is GAGVSQSPSNKVTEKGKDVELRCDPISGHTALYWYRQSLGQGLEFLIYFQGNSAPDKSGLPSDRFSAERTGGSVSTLTIQRTQQEDSAVYLCASTYRDSVYGYTFGSGTRLTVV.

This rearrangement joins TRBV5-5 to TRBJ2-3; TCRdb returns TRBD2, unconfirmable since there is no DNA. Germline CDR1 reads SGHKS; CDR2 reads YYEKEE (reference sequence). This CDR3 comprises 15 residues. This CDR3 is CASSTVLPSADTQYF.

The CDR3 is CSARTSGNTGELFF. The V and J genes are TRBV20-1 and TRBJ2-2; lacking DNA, the TRBD2 call made by TCRdb goes unchecked. CDR3 length: 14 residues. The germline CDR1 and CDR2 sequences are DFQATT and SNEGSKA (reference sequence).

The rearrangement uses TRBV28 and TRBJ2-5; TCRdb proposes TRBD1, but this gene call is untestable without DNA. CDR3 length: 18 amino acids. From germline, CDR1 is MDHEN and CDR2 SYDVKM. CDR3 in amino acids: CASSPRTYRGQGGETQYF.

The chain combines TRBV19 with TRBJ1-5. The CDR3 sequence is 14 residues long. Germline V gene data show CDR1 as LNHDA and CDR2 as SQIVND (reference sequence). Here the CDR3 reads CATRGGDSNQPQHF.

This chain joins TRBV20-1 and TRBJ2-6; with no DNA, the TCRdb D assignment of TRBD1 cannot be verified. The germline CDR1 and CDR2 sequences are DFQATT and SNEGSKA (reference sequence). The CDR3 contains 17 residues. This CDR3 is CSVSGTGALSGANVLTF.

The J gene is TRBJ2-3, the V gene TRBV20-1. CDR3 length: 15 amino acids. Germline V gene lookup returns CDR1 DFQATT and CDR2 SNEGSKA (reference sequence). Here the CDR3 reads CSARTWTAKTDTQYF.

This rearrangement joins TRBV20-1 to TRBJ1-2; the D call from TCRdb, TRBD1, cannot be confirmed without DNA. The CDR3 has 15 amino acids. Germline V gene data show CDR1 as DFQATT and CDR2 as SNEGSKA (reference sequence). CDR3 protein: CSARTDRGQGDGYTF.

The rearrangement links TRBV10-3 to TRBJ2-2. The V gene's germline CDR1 is ENHRY and CDR2 SYGVKD. This CDR3 region has 12 residues. CDR3 region: CAIRISSGELFF.